This record concerns one T cell receptor (beta chain) sequence. Antigen unknown. This sample is part of a study of PD-L1 blockade in urothelial cancer. Across the whole study: The study recovered a median of roughly 140,000 T cells per blood sample. Study conclusions and caveats: Sub-median blood TCR clonality before treatment predicted longer survival.

The time point is: peripheral blood 6 weeks after treatment start. CDR1 and CDR2 from the germline V gene are MNHEY and SMNVEV (reference sequence). CDR3 size: 14 residues. V was pared by 6 bases and J by 0 bases, with 9 bases between. The assay was immunoSEQ multiplex PCR, and TCRdb's table has in-frame clones only and misses some. This sample yields around 87,000 clones, of which less than 90% are seen a single time; under 10% belongs to the top ten. The TCR originated in a man between 70 and 80 years old with urothelial cancer. The chain uses TRBV27 and TRBJ1-3; possibly TRBD1 for D (6 bases). Sequences were derived from PBMCs, sampled around atezolizumab (anti-PD-L1) treatment. CDR3 nucleotide sequence: TGTGCCAGCAGAGACAGGAACTCTGGAAACACCATATATTTT. Protein sequence: CASRDRNSGNTIYF.